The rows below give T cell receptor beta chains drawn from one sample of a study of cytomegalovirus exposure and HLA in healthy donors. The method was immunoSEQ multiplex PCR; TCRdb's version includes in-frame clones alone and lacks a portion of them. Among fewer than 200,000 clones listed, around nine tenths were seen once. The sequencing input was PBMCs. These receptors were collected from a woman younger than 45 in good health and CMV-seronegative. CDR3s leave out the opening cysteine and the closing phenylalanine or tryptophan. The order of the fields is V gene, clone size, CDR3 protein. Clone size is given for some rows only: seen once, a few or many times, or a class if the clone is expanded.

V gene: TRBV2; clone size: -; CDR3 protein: ASNRDRSTDTQY
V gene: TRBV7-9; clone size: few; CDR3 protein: ASLGPSGTQY
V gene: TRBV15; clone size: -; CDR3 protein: ATSRDQGESEKLF
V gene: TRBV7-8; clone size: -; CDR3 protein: ASSLGLGTDTQY
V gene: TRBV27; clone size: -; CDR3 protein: ASSVQGTNQPQH
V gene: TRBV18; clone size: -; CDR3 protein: ASSPPYGTGELF
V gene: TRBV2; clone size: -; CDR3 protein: ASGGQGSSVLPQH
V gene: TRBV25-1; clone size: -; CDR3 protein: ASSETGTTRGIFEQY
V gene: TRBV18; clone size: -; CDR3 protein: ASSGPLLAVSSYEQY
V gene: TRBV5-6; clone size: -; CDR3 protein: ASSLAREWVTGITDTQY
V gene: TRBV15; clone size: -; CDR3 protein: ATSAGTSGRTGELF
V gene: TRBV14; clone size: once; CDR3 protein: ASSQEGGTQY
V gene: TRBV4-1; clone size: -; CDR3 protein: ASSQVGQIYGYT
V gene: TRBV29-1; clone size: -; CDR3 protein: SVVGLDGRVADTQY
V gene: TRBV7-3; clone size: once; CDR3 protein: ASRPTRGYNEQF
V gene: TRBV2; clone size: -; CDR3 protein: ASGMDRGAQPQH
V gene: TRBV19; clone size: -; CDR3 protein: ASSILRQDSNQPQH